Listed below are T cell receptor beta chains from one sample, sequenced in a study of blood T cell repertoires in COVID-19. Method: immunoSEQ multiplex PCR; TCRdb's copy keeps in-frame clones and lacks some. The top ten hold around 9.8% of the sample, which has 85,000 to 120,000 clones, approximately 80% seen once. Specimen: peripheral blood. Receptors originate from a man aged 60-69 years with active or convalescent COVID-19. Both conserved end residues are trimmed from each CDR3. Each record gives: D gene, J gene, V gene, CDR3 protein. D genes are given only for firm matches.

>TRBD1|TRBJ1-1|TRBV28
ASSLRQGNTEAF
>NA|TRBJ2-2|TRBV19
ASSIETRTGDTGELF
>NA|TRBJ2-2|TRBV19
ASSIPGRTGELF
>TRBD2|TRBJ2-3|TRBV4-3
ASSQDRASGHTDTQY
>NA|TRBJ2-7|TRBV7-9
ASSFEGAEQY
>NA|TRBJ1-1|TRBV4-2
ASSPPVEVGLNTEAF
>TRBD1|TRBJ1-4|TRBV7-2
ASSFDRAEKLF
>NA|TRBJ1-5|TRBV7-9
ASSLGGEPQH
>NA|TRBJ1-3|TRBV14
ASSQRTGFGGTIY
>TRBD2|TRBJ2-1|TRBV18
ASSGERDGRNEQF
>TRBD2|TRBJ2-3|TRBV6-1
ASSEAGASGRIDTQY
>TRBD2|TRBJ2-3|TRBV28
ASSWGTSSDTQY
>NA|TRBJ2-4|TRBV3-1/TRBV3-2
ASRQGTGTENDIQY
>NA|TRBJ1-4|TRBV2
ASGGQPNEKLF
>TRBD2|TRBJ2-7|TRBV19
ASSILLAETYEQY
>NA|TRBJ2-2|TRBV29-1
SVFRGTTNTGELF
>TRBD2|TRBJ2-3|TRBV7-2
ASSLMGTSGSTDTQY
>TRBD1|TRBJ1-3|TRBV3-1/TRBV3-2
ASSQTGGAGNTIY
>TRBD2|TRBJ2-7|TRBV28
ASSLPGTSAREQY
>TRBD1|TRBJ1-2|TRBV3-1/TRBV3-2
ASSPGQCPNYGYT
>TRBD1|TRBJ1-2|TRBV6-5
ASSFSGTDYGYT
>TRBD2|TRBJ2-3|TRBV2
ASSDPGLAGVRTDTQY
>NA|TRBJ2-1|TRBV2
ASTLNGLIYNEQF
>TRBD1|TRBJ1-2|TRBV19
ASSLYFGQGASRRGYT
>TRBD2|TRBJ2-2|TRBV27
ASKAGGRTGELF
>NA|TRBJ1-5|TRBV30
AWSYQGIGSNQPQH
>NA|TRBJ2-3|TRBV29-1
SVGNRVSTDTQY
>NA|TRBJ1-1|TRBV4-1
ASSQDRVGNTEAF
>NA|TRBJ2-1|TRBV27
ASSPYGRGANEQF
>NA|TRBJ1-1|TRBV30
AWARVMSF
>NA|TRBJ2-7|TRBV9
ASSVDGVSYEQY
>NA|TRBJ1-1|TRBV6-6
ANAVSLNTEAF
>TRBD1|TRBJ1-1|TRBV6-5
ASRTGGGNTEAF
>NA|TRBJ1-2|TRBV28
ASSYPGVYGYT
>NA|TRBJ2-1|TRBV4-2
ASSHLQGGNEQF
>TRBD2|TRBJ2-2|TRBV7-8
ASSLDLAAPGELF
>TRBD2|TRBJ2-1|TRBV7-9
ASSPRGGDSYNEQF
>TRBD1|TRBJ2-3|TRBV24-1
ATSDTRTGTTDTQY
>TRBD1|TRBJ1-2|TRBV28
ASSPGTGLGYT
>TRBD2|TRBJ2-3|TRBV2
ASSEGTSSTDTQY
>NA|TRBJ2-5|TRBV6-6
ASSYSRTGAETQY
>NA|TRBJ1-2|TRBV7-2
ASSPQTNYGYT
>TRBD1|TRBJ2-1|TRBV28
ASSLIRQGGFNEQF
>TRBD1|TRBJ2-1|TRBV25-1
ASSEITRGNEQF
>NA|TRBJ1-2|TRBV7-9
ASTHDGGGDYGYT
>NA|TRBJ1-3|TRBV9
ASSVNREGNTIY
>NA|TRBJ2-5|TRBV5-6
ASSLQGQEETQY
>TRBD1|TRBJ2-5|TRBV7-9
ASSRDRGRETQY
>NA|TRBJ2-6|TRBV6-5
AGRQGSGANVLT
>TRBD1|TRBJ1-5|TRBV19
ASAQGGNQPQH
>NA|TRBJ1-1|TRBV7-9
ASSLGREAF
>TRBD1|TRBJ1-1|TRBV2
ASSVNRGETEAF
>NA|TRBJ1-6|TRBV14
ASRDNNSPLH
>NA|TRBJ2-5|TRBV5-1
ASSFGGLTQETQY
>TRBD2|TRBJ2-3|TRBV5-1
ASSFSGPTWDVDTQY